The sequence of this T cell receptor beta chain was determined in a study of cytomegalovirus exposure and HLA in healthy donors. V dropped 2 bases and J dropped 3 bases, with 10 bases sitting between them. There are 14 residues in the CDR3. Germline loops: CDR1 MDHEN, CDR2 SYDVKM. Sequencing used immunoSEQ multiplex PCR; TCRdb keeps in-frame clones, though not all of them. The sample consists of under 85,000 clones, about 91% of them appearing once. The clonotype comes from a young man in good health and CMV-seropositive. The rearrangement links TRBV28 to TRBJ1-1, with D tentatively TRBD1 (6 bases). Sequenced: PBMCs. In DNA form, the CDR3 reads TGTGCCAGCAGTTTAAGGACAGCTTACACTGAAGCTTTCTTT. Residues: CASSLRTAYTEAFF.